This T cell receptor (beta chain) was identified in a study of blood T cell repertoires in COVID-19. Study details: Collection of acute and convalescent COVID-19 samples took place in the United States, Italy and Spain. PBMCs, B-cell-depleted T cells, or T cells provided the cDNA or gDNA that made up the material.

This clone was seen once. The CDR3 is 14 amino acids. Germline-derived CDR1 and CDR2 are MNHEY and SMNVEV (reference sequence). Deletions cut 6 bases from V and 7 bases from J, with 18 bases between. Methods used by the authors: Reference gene primer amplification in the assay estimated nucleated cell counts. Using immunoSEQ multiplex PCR, the repertoire was profiled, and TCRdb retains in-frame clones only, with some absent. Clonal size and the V and J genes are those of that table, whereas D and trimming came from the DNA. The sample contains roughly 300,000 clones, 80% to 90% of which appear only once.

This receptor was identified in a woman between 45 and 60 years old with acute or convalescent COVID-19. The sample comprised peripheral blood. The V gene is TRBV27, the J gene TRBJ1-1; no reliable D call. The CDR3 loop reads CASRDPIRGGEAFF. CDR3 DNA sequence: TGTGCCAGCAGGGACCCCATACGGGGTGGTGAAGCTTTCTTT.